This T cell receptor beta chain is from a study of T cell responses to AZD1222 COVID-19 vaccine. Findings of the study overall: Repertoire sampling occurred only after the peak T cell response.

Clones were read by immunoSEQ multiplex PCR, and TCRdb kept only the in-frame ones, dropping some. The table has under 170,000 clones, about 93% seen once. Details on this clone: Its target is not known.

V lost 0 bases and J 3 bases, leaving 8 bases between the germline ends. Per germline, CDR1 LNHDA and CDR2 SQIVND (reference sequence). This CDR3 comprises 14 residues. The source is an adult in good health. The chain combines TRBV19 with TRBJ1-2; D gene uncertain. This specimen was peripheral blood, taken on day 0 of AZD1222 vaccination. CDR3 in DNA: TGTGCCAGTAGTATAGAAGGCAGGTACTATGGCTACACCTTC. Residues: CASSIEGRYYGYTF.